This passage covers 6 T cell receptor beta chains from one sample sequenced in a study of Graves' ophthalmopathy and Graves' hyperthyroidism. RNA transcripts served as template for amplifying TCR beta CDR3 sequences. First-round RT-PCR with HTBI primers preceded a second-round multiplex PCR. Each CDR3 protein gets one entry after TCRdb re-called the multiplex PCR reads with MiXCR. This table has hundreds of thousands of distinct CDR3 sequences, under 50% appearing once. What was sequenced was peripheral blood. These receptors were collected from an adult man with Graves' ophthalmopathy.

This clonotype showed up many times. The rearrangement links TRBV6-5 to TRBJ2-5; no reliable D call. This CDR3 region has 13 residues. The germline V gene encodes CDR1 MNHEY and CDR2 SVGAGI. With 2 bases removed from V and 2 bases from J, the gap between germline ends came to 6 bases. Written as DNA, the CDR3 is TGTGCCAGCAGTTACGGTGTTCAAGAGACCCAGTACTTC. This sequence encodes CASSYGVQETQYF.

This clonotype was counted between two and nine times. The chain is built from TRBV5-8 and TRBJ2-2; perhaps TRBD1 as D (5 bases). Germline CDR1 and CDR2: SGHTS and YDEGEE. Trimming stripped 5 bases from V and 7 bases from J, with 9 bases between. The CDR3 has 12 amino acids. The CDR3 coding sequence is TGTGCCAGCAGAGCAGGGATCGGGGAGCTGTTTTTT. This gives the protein CASRAGIGELFF.

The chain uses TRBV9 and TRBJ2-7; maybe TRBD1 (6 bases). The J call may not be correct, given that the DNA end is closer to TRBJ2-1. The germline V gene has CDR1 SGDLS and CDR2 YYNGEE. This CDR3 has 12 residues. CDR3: CASGPTGNEQFF. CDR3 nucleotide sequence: TGTGCCAGCGGACCTACAGGGAATGAGCAGTTCTTC.

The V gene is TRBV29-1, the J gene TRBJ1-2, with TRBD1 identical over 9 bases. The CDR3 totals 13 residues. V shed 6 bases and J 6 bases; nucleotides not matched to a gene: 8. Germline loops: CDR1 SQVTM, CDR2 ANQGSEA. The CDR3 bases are TGCAGCGTGGCCGGGACAGGGTACCATGGCTACACCTTC. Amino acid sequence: CSVAGTGYHGYTF.

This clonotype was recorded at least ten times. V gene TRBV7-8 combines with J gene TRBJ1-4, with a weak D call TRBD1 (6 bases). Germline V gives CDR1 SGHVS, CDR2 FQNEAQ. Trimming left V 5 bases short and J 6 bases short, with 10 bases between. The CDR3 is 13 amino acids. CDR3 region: CASSLGHDEKLFF. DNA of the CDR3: TGTGCCAGCAGCCTGGGACACGATGAAAAACTGTTTTTT.

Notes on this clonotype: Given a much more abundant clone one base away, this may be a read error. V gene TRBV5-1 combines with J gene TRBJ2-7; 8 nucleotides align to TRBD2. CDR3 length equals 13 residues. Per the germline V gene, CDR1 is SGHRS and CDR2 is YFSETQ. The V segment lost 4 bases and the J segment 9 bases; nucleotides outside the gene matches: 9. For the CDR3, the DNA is TGCGCCAGCAGCCTCACGGGGGGGGACGGGCAGTACTTC. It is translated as CASSLTGGDGQYF.